This is a list of T cell receptor beta chains from one sample in a study of early T cells in non-severe SARS-CoV-2 infection. Via MiXCR, TCRdb re-called the 5' RACE reads, giving one row per CDR3 protein. This table has about 59,000 distinct CDR3 sequences, under 15% appearing once. The sample was whole blood, taken at baseline. The receptors were sampled from an adult who was a healthcare worker with PCR-confirmed SARS-CoV-2 infection or an uninfected control (not recorded which). Both conserved end residues are part of each CDR3. D genes are given only for firm matches. Clone size is not always given. Where it is, it says once, few, many or a class for expanded clones.

len: 14
d_gene: TRBD1
v_gene: TRBV19
j_gene: TRBJ1-2
abundance: .
CDR3aa: CASSISTGVDGYTF
CDR3nt: TGTGCCAGTAGTATATCTACAGGGGTGGATGGCTACACCTTC

len: 13
d_gene: .
v_gene: TRBV9
j_gene: TRBJ2-1
abundance: .
CDR3aa: CASSPGAYNEQFF
CDR3nt: TGTGCCAGCAGTCCTGGAGCGTACAATGAGCAGTTCTTC

len: 14
d_gene: .
v_gene: TRBV20-1
j_gene: TRBJ1-1
abundance: many
CDR3aa: CSARAEGPNTEAFF
CDR3nt: TGCAGTGCTAGGGCGGAAGGGCCTAACACTGAAGCTTTCTTT

len: 13
d_gene: .
v_gene: TRBV3-1
j_gene: TRBJ2-3
abundance: many
CDR3aa: CASSHEGTDTQYF
CDR3nt: TGTGCCAGCAGCCATGAAGGCACAGATACGCAGTATTTT

len: 13
d_gene: .
v_gene: TRBV3-1
j_gene: TRBJ1-6
abundance: few
CDR3aa: CASRDTNYSPLHF
CDR3nt: TGTGCCAGCAGGGACACAAACTATTCACCCCTCCACTTT

len: 12
d_gene: .
v_gene: TRBV12-3/TRBV12-4
j_gene: TRBJ1-4
abundance: few
CDR3aa: CASSQHPRELFF
CDR3nt: TGTGCCAGCAGCCAACACCCCCGGGAACTGTTTTTT

len: 14
d_gene: TRBD1
v_gene: TRBV7-6
j_gene: TRBJ1-2
abundance: few
CDR3aa: CASSYDRDGYGYTF
CDR3nt: TGTGCCAGCAGTTACGACAGGGATGGCTATGGCTACACCTTC

len: 15
d_gene: .
v_gene: TRBV4-1
j_gene: TRBJ2-5
abundance: .
CDR3aa: CASSQSFSFTETQYF
CDR3nt: TGCGCCAGCAGCCAATCGTTCAGTTTTACGGAGACCCAGTACTTC

len: 17
d_gene: TRBD2
v_gene: TRBV5-1
j_gene: TRBJ2-1
abundance: few
CDR3aa: CASSGGLAGGRYNEQFF
CDR3nt: TGCGCCAGCAGCGGCGGGCTAGCGGGGGGTCGCTACAATGAGCAGTTCTTC

len: 16
d_gene: .
v_gene: TRBV28
j_gene: TRBJ2-1
abundance: .
CDR3aa: CASSFLDRSGGGEQFF
CDR3nt: TGTGCCAGCAGTTTCCTCGACAGGTCGGGCGGCGGTGAGCAGTTCTTC

len: 16
d_gene: .
v_gene: TRBV11-2
j_gene: TRBJ2-6
abundance: .
CDR3aa: CASSSRAVSGANVLTF
CDR3nt: TGTGCCAGCAGCTCCAGGGCTGTCTCTGGGGCCAACGTCCTGACTTTC

len: 15
d_gene: TRBD2
v_gene: TRBV5-1
j_gene: TRBJ2-3
abundance: few
CDR3aa: CASSSTSGRTDTQYF
CDR3nt: TGCGCCAGCAGCTCTACTAGCGGGAGAACAGATACGCAGTATTTT

len: 13
d_gene: TRBD1
v_gene: TRBV6-5
j_gene: TRBJ2-2
abundance: .
CDR3aa: CAVGTGDTGELFF
CDR3nt: TGTGCCGTCGGGACAGGGGACACCGGGGAGCTGTTTTTT

len: 17
d_gene: TRBD1
v_gene: TRBV19
j_gene: TRBJ1-2
abundance: many
CDR3aa: CATRQLDRGGKGYGYTF
CDR3nt: TGTGCCACCCGACAACTGGACAGGGGAGGGAAGGGCTATGGCTACACCTTC

len: 13
d_gene: .
v_gene: TRBV29-1
j_gene: TRBJ2-1
abundance: few
CDR3aa: CSYGTNTYNEQFF
CDR3nt: TGCAGCTACGGGACAAACACCTACAATGAGCAGTTCTTC

len: 15
d_gene: .
v_gene: TRBV5-4
j_gene: TRBJ2-7
abundance: few
CDR3aa: CASSFSGARRYEQYF
CDR3nt: TGTGCCAGCAGCTTCTCCGGGGCCCGTCGATACGAGCAGTACTTC

len: 15
d_gene: TRBD2
v_gene: TRBV3-1
j_gene: TRBJ2-5
abundance: few
CDR3aa: CASSQGAGGRETQYF
CDR3nt: TGTGCCAGCAGCCAAGGAGCGGGGGGGCGAGAGACCCAGTACTTC

len: 14
d_gene: .
v_gene: TRBV9
j_gene: TRBJ2-3
abundance: .
CDR3aa: CASSVGQDADTQYF
CDR3nt: TGTGCCAGCAGCGTAGGTCAGGATGCAGATACGCAGTATTTT

len: 15
d_gene: .
v_gene: TRBV19
j_gene: TRBJ2-6
abundance: few
CDR3aa: CASSITGFGANVLTF
CDR3nt: TGTGCCAGTAGTATTACGGGGTTTGGGGCCAACGTCCTGACTTTC

len: 16
d_gene: .
v_gene: TRBV19
j_gene: TRBJ1-4
abundance: .
CDR3aa: CASTRTSRGSNEKLFF
CDR3nt: TGTGCCAGTACGCGGACGAGTCGAGGATCAAATGAAAAACTGTTTTTT

len: 13
d_gene: TRBD2
v_gene: TRBV20-1
j_gene: TRBJ2-3
abundance: few
CDR3aa: CSALAGGMDTQYF
CDR3nt: TGCAGTGCTCTAGCGGGGGGGATGGATACGCAGTATTTT

len: 12
d_gene: TRBD1
v_gene: TRBV29-1
j_gene: TRBJ2-7
abundance: many
CDR3aa: CSVTQGAYEQYF
CDR3nt: TGCAGCGTCACACAGGGGGCCTACGAGCAGTACTTC